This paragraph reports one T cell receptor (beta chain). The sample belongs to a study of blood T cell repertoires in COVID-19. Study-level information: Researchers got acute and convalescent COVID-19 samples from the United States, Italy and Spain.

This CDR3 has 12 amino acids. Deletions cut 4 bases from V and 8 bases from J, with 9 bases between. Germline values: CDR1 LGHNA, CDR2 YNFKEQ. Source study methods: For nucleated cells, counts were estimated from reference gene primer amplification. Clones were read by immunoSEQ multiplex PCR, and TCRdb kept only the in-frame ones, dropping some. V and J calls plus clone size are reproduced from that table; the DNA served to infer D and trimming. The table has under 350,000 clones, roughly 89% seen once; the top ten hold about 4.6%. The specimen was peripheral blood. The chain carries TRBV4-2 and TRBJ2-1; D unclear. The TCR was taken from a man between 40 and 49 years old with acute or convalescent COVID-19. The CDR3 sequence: CASSLVQHEQFF. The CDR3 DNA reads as TGTGCCAGCAGCCTGGTACAGCATGAGCAGTTCTTC.